One and the same sample provided the 17 T cell receptor beta chains below, sequenced in a study of regulatory T cells in long-lasting Graves disease. The time point is: persistent/refractory GD, antithyroid drugs over 5 years with positive TRAb. The TCR library was made from RNA that had been extracted from PBMCs in TRIzol. Construction of TCR beta libraries relied on iRepertoire HTBI primers and on Arm-PCR targeting CDR3 regions. TCRdb processed the multiplex PCR reads anew with MiXCR; each CDR3 protein has one entry. The profile shows some 370,000 distinct CDR3 sequences, roughly 25% of them singletons. The specimen comprised peripheral blood mononuclear cells (PBMCs), sampled when the disease was refractory, from a patient treated with antithyroid drugs. These receptors were taken from a woman between 35 and 50 years old with Graves disease.

This clonotype was counted many times. This sequence joins TRBV7-8 and TRBJ2-5; TRBD2 aligns across 9 bases. Germline-derived CDR1 and CDR2 are SGHVS and FQNEAQ. This CDR3 comprises 14 residues. Trimming cost V 5 bases and J 6 bases; bases outside gene matches: 7. This chain's CDR3 is CASSPGTSWQTQYF. Here the CDR3 DNA reads TGTGCCAGCAGCCCCGGGACTAGCTGGCAGACCCAGTACTTC. Full variable domain (remainder filled in from reference TRBV7-8 and TRBJ2-5): GAGVSQSPRYKVAKRGQDVALRCDPISGHVSLFWYQQALGQGPEFLTYFQNEAQLDKSGLPSDRFFAERPEGSVSTLKIQRTQQEDSAVYLCASSPGTSWQTQYFGPGTRLLVL.

For this clonotype: Relative to the germline gene, one junction end is altered; a read error may explain this. The chain employs TRBV12-3 or TRBV12-4 and TRBJ2-4; 8 bases match TRBD1. This CDR3 has 13 residues. The CDR3 DNA is TGTGCCAGCAGTTACCGGGACAGGCGCATTCTGTACTTC. Protein sequence: CASSYRDRRILYF.

This clonotype has more than one count but fewer than ten. V usage is TRBV6-1 and J usage is TRBJ2-5; possibly TRBD1 or TRBD2 for D (6 bases each). Germline CDR1 and CDR2: MNHNS and SASEGT. Trimming left V 9 bases short and J 7 bases short, with 15 bases between. The CDR3 spans 12 residues. CDR3 bases: TGTGCCAGGGGTCGGGGGCGGGGGACCCAGTACTTC. This sequence encodes CARGRGRGTQYF.

This clonotype was detected a few times. The chain combines TRBV20-1 with TRBJ2-1, with 9 positions matching TRBD2. The germline V gene has CDR1 DFQATT and CDR2 SNEGSKA (reference sequence). The CDR3 runs to 15 residues. V trimming: 0 bases; J trimming: 7 bases; junction bases outside the gene matches: 7. The CDR3 DNA sequence: TGCAGTGCTAGAGATCCGTCCCTAGCGGGGAATGAGCAGTTCTTC. Protein: CSARDPSLAGNEQFF.

This rearrangement joins TRBV9 to TRBJ2-7; D unclear. V was pared by 0 bases and J by 3 bases, with 16 bases between. The CDR3 runs to 16 residues. The germline V gene encodes CDR1 SGDLS and CDR2 YYNGEE. In DNA, the CDR3 is TGTGCCAGCAGCGTAGGGGTACAGACAACCTTCTACGAGCAGTACTTC. Amino acids: CASSVGVQTTFYEQYF.

This clonotype was seen repeatedly, ten times or more. Here the CDR3 DNA reads TGTGCCAGCAGCAACAGGGGTGAAGTTGAAAAACTGTTTTTT. This sequence encodes CASSNRGEVEKLFF. The chain employs TRBV12-3 or TRBV12-4 and TRBJ1-4; 7 bases agree with TRBD1. This CDR3 has 14 amino acids. V gave up 6 bases and J gave up 7 bases; unmatched junction bases: 8.

V and J are TRBV2 and TRBJ2-3; unclear D gene. The ends were cut back, 1 base at V and 2 bases at J, with 13 bases in the middle. CDR1 SNHLY and CDR2 FYNNEI come from the germline V gene. The CDR3 extends over 16 amino acids. The CDR3 protein is CASSEVRRRLTDTQYF. CDR3 DNA sequence: TGTGCCAGCAGTGAAGTCCGGCGGAGACTCACAGATACGCAGTATTTT.

The sample holds one count of this clonotype. A single base separates this from a much larger clone, so it may be a read error. The genes are TRBV2 and TRBJ2-2, with D possibly being TRBD1 (5 bases). Germline V lookup: CDR1 SNHLY, CDR2 FYNNEI. The V and J ends lost 3 bases and 2 bases respectively, with 10 bases between them. The CDR3 runs to 15 residues. The CDR3 loop reads CASSDPTANTGELFF. Written as DNA, the CDR3 is TGTGCCAGCAGTGATCCGACAGCTAACACCGGGGAGCTGTTTTTT.

There are a few counts of this clonotype. This sequence may be a read error, since a much larger clone differs from it by one base. The genes are TRBV9 and TRBJ2-7; 7 bases align to TRBD1. The CDR3 totals 14 residues. The germline gives CDR1 SGDLS, CDR2 YYNGEE. Trimming at V came to 3 bases and at J to 3 bases, leaving 6 bases not matched to a gene. CDR3 bases: TGTGCCAGCAGCGCCGGGACAGACGTCTACGAGCAGTACTTC. As protein: CASSAGTDVYEQYF. Full variable domain (remainder filled in from reference TRBV9 and TRBJ2-7): DSGVTQTPKHLITATGQRVTLRCSPRSGDLSVYWYQQSLDQGLQFLIQYYNGEERAKGNILERFSAQQFPDLHSELNLSSLELGDSALYFCASSAGTDVYEQYFGPGTRLTVT.

This sequence joins TRBV4-1 and TRBJ2-2, with a tentative D call TRBD1 (6 bases). The V end was cut by 5 bases, the J end by 6 bases, with 19 bases between. This CDR3 has 16 residues. From germline, CDR1 is MGHRA and CDR2 YSYEKL. The CDR3, as DNA: TGCGCCAGCAGCATATCCGGGACACCTGTCTCCGGGGAGCTGTTTTTT. This encodes CASSISGTPVSGELFF.

This clonotype has ten or more counts. The V call is TRBV5-6, the J call TRBJ2-5, with TRBD1 as a possible D gene (5 bases). Germline V lookup: CDR1 SGHDT, CDR2 YYEEEE. The CDR3 is 13 residues long. V was clipped by 4 bases and J by 5 bases, with 12 bases between them. This chain's CDR3 is CASSNGHSETQYF. The DNA for the CDR3 is TGTGCCAGCAGCAATGGACATTCGGAGACCCAGTACTTC.

This clonotype was picked up a small number of times. The rearrangement joins TRBV7-8 to TRBJ2-1; TRBD2 aligns across 7 bases. Looked up from germline, CDR1 is SGHVS and CDR2 is FQNEAQ. V shed 4 bases and J 3 bases; nucleotides not matched to a gene: 24. The CDR3 covers 21 residues. The CDR3 DNA reads TGTGCCAGCAGCTCCCCCGCGGCTAGCGGCTCAGCCCAACGAGTCTACAATGAGCAGTTCTTC. It translates to CASSSPAASGSAQRVYNEQFF.

This clonotype came up a few times. The J gene is TRBJ2-1, the V gene TRBV20-1; 9 bases agree with TRBD2. The CDR3 loop spans 15 amino acids. After removal of 0 bases from V and 12 bases from J, the junction contained 12 bases not matched to a gene. Germline CDR1 reads DFQATT; CDR2 reads SNEGSKA (reference sequence). The CDR3 reads CSARDGVAGESGQFF. CDR3 coding DNA: TGCAGTGCTAGAGATGGGGTAGCGGGAGAATCAGGGCAGTTCTTC.

This clonotype came up many times. The chain couples TRBV29-1 to TRBJ1-1, with D uncertain. CDR1 and CDR2 from the germline V gene are SQVTM and ANQGSEA. The CDR3 has 10 amino acids. Trimming took 5 bases from V and 3 from J, leaving 4 bases between them. The CDR3 sequence is CSVRYTEAFF. Here the CDR3 DNA reads TGCAGCGTTCGTTACACTGAAGCTTTCTTT. Based on the CDR3 plus reference TRBV29-1 and TRBJ1-1, the full variable domain is SAVISQKPSRDICQRGTSLTIQCQVDSQVTMMFWYRQQPGQSLTLIATANQGSEATYESGFVIDKFPISRPNLTFSTLTVSNMSPEDSSIYLCSVRYTEAFFGQGTRLTVV.

This clonotype was seen repeatedly, ten times or more. This chain connects TRBV25-1 to TRBJ2-7; 7 positions agree with TRBD1. Unmatched junction bases numbered 11, after V lost 4 bases and J lost 5 bases. Germline lookup yields CDR1 MGHDK and CDR2 SYGVNS. The CDR3 covers 15 residues. CDR3 amino acids: CASSASDRDIHEQYF. The DNA for the CDR3 is TGTGCCAGCAGTGCGAGCGACAGGGACATCCACGAGCAGTACTTC.

This clonotype was observed a handful of times. This may arise from a read error, as a much more abundant clone is one base away. This chain links TRBV6-1 with TRBJ1-1, with D tentatively TRBD1 (5 bases). CDR3 length: 13 amino acids. The V gene's germline CDR1 is MNHNS and CDR2 SASEGT. The DNA for the CDR3 is TGTGCCACCCTCACCGGGGAGGACACTGAAGCTATCTTT. This gives the protein CATLTGEDTEAIF.

CDR3: CASSFQGGEQPQHF. The CDR3 DNA is TGTGCCAGCAGCTTCCAGGGAGGAGAACAGCCCCAGCATTTT. The V gene is TRBV5-4, the J gene TRBJ1-5; maybe TRBD1 (5 bases). The CDR3 runs to 14 residues. Germline V gene data show CDR1 as SGHNT and CDR2 as YYREEE (reference sequence). Trimming pared 2 bases from V and 7 bases from J, leaving 13 bases between.